This T cell receptor (beta chain) originates from a study of shared clonotypes between healthy human individuals (dated by TCRdb to 2018 to 2020). For the study in its entirety: A couple of women and a few men aged 18 to 49 years were included in the cohort. Per donor, three plates each were used for CD4 naive and CD4 memory, two for CD8 naive, and one for CD8 memory. The study deeply sequenced blood TCR repertoires of about five healthy adults to estimate repertoire size and the extent of clonotype sharing between individuals. To increase sequencing depth and limit assay-specific biases, TCR repertoire library preparation and sequencing were carried out by different laboratories using diverse techniques. Between about 0.9 and 8.9 billion PBMCs per donor were obtained by leukapheresis.

V is cut by 4 bases and J by 5 bases, and the space between the germline ends is 25 bases. The germline V gene sets CDR1 to SNHLY and CDR2 to FYNNEI. The CDR3 goes from the cysteine to the phenylalanine over 18 residues. The CDR3 DNA has 54 bases and is translated from base 1. Beyond this particular receptor, the publication reports: Based on pairwise subsampling, the degree of clonotype sharing among donors was expected to be affected by sequencing depth. Compared with non-shared clonotypes, clonotypes shared by all four sorted-subset donors had higher generation probabilities. Even with the large sequencing depth, rarefaction of the sorted-subset datasets indicated that sequencing was incomplete. When a few donors were compared, the shared fraction of clonotypes was about 5.5% for naive CD4, approximately 3.5% for naive CD8, 2.3% for memory CD4, and 0.4% for memory CD8. Because the study included a small number of donors, the genetic and exposure-history diversity represented was limited. Only blood was sampled, and tissue TCR repertoires likely differ from those in blood. Estimated clonotype richness was generally larger for naive than for memory subsets.

The donors were healthy, HIV-negative adults with no recently reported acute infections or vaccinations. Every donor was a Caucasian adult residing in Nashville, Tennessee, USA. CD4+ T cells were enriched through magnetic negative selection, after which naive cells were positively selected on CD45RA and the remaining negative fraction served as the memory subset. After blood collection by leukapheresis, PBMCs were isolated using Ficoll-Histopaque density gradient centrifugation and then cryopreserved in the vapor phase of liquid nitrogen. Purity and quantity of every magnetically sorted T cell population were checked by analytical flow cytometry. From each sorted fraction, genomic DNA was isolated and quantified by UV absorbance on a Nanodrop 2000c. Concerning this clone itself: What this receptor recognizes is not known. Nothing much larger sits one base from this clone, and base qualities are not available.

Using the deep immunoSEQ assay, multiplex PCR amplified TCR CDR3 regions from genomic DNA. Genomic DNA extracted from each cell subset was distributed evenly over all wells of several immunoSEQ 96-well plates, and each plate served as one replicate. For sorted subsets, each replicate PCR was loaded with about 0.2 ug genomic DNA, equivalent to approximately 33,000 T cell genomes. Purified libraries were measured with a Qubit 3.0 fluorometer, size-checked on a Bioanalyzer 2100, and measured again with the KAPA Library Quantification kit. Every immunoSEQ 96-well plate was sequenced on a separate single-read 150-cycle Illumina NextSeq 550 flow cell. Per the source publication's procedure: Because only junctional sequences without quality scores were contained in the immunoSEQ output, filtering matching that applied to full-length reads could not be performed. To assign V/J genes and CDR3, sequences were annotated using PyIR, a Python wrapper for IgBLAST v1.9, with IMGT germline references. Reads were filtered out if the reads had weak V/J assignments (E-value above 1e-6), no CDR3, stop codons, out-of-frame junctions, or ambiguous translated residues. V3J clonotypes were defined as sequences sharing the same inferred V gene, J gene, and CDR3 amino acid sequence. Percentage overlap between repertoires was calculated by dividing the number of shared unique clonotypes by the size of the smaller repertoire. Three approaches were used to assess repertoire richness: RTK rarefaction, the Chao1 estimator, and Recon v2.1 estimates of unobserved clonotypes. OLGA was used to compute generation probabilities for all TCRbeta clonotypes that the gDNA method yielded from a handful of donors. TCRdb took over this immuneACCESS table, retaining in-frame rearrangements with V and J assigned. Such tables are incomplete; in checked studies, under half of the missing clones stem from an unresolved V gene, and the remainder is unexplained. Clonal size and the V and J genes are those of that table, whereas D and trimming came from the DNA. The sample table lists approximately 2.1 million clones, 85% to 95% of them with a count of one. About 0.41% of the sample goes to the ten largest clones.

The chain employs TRBV2 and TRBJ2-3; the best D guess is TRBD2, with 6 bases matching. The sequenced sample consisted of naive CD4+ T cells from PBMCs. Interpreted using the paper, the cell subset or site label stands for: CD45RA+ positively selected. This sequence originates from a man between 18 and 29 years old in good health. Some clones in this sample may be carry-over from other donors' samples. The bases read TGTGCCAGCAGTGGACGTTTTGGGGGAGGCCCCTCAAGAGATACGCAGTATTTT. Its translation reads: CASSGRFGGGPSRDTQYF.